The present TCR beta chain was sequenced within a study of blood T cells in healthy people across ages. This CDR3 comprises 16 residues. V lost 1 base to trimming and J lost 5 bases, with 18 bases between them. Germline-derived CDR1 and CDR2 are SGHTA and FQGNSA. Sample-barcoded 5' priming and a J-beta primer mix drove a second PCR of roughly 7 to 11 cycles. Via MiXCR, TCRdb re-called the 5' RACE reads, giving one row per CDR3 protein. The sample includes 750,000 to 950,000 distinct CDR3 sequences, about 55% of them seen just once. This chain links TRBV7-2 with TRBJ2-7, with no clear D. The source of this sequence is a man at least 80 years old in good health. The specimen was blood. This CDR3 reads CASSLVTPPNPHEQYF. CDR3 sequence (DNA): TGTGCCAGCAGCTTAGTCACGCCTCCTAACCCCCACGAGCAGTACTTC.